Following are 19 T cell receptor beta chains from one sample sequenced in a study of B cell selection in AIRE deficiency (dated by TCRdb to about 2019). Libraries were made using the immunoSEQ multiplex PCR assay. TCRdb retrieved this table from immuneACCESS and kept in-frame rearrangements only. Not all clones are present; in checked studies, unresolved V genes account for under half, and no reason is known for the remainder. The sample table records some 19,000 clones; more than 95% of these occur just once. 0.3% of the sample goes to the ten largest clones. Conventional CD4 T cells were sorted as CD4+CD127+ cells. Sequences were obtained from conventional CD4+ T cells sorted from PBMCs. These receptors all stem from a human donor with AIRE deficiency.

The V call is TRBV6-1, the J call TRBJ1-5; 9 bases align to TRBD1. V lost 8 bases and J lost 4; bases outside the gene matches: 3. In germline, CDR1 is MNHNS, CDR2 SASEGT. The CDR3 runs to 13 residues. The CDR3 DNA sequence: TGTGCCAGCGGGACAGGGAAGAATCAGCCCCAGCATTTT. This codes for CASGTGKNQPQHF.

CDR3 amino acids: CASSLASENEQFF. CDR3 sequence (DNA): TGCGCCAGCAGCTTGGCGTCGGAGAATGAGCAGTTCTTC. The chain carries TRBV5-1 and TRBJ2-1; D remains unclear. CDR1 is SGHRS, CDR2 YFSETQ, per germline. Trimming took 0 bases from V and 7 from J, leaving 8 bases between them. The CDR3 is 13 residues long.

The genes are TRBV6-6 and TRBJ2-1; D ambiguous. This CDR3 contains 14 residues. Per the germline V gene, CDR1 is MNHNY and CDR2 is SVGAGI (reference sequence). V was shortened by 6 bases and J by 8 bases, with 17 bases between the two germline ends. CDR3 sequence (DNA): TGTGCCAGCAGCCCCCAGGAAGGAACAGATGAGCAGTTCTTC. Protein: CASSPQEGTDEQFF.

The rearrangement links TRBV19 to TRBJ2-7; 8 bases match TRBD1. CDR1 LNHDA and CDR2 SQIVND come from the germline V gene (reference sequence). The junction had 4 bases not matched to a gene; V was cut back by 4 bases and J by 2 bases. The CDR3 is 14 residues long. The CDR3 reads CASSRQGNTYEQYF. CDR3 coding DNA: TGTGCCAGTAGTAGACAGGGGAACACCTACGAGCAGTACTTC.

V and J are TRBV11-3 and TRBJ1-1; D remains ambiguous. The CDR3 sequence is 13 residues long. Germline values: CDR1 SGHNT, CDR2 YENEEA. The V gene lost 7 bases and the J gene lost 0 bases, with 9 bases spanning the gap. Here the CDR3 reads CASTAGMNTEAFF. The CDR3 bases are TGTGCCAGCACGGCGGGAATGAACACTGAAGCTTTCTTT. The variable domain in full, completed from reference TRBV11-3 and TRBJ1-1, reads EAGVVQSPRYKIIEKKQPVAFWCNPISGHNTLYWYLQNLGQGPELLIRYENEEAVDDSQLPKDRFSAERLKGVDSTLKIQPAELGDSAVYLCASTAGMNTEAFFGQGTRLTVV.

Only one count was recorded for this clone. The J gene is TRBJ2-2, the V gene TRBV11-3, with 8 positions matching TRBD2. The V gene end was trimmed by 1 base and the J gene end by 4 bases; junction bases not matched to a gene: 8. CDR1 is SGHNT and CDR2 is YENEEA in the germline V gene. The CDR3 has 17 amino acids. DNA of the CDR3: TGTGCCAGCAGCTTAGGAGGCGGGAGGAACCCCACCGGGGAGCTGTTTTTT. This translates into CASSLGGGRNPTGELFF.

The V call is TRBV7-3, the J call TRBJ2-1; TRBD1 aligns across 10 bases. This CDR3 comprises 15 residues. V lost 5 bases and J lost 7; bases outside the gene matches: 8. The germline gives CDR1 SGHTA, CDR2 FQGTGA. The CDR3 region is CASSHDRGRGNEQFF. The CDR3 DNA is TGTGCCAGCAGCCACGACAGGGGGCGCGGGAATGAGCAGTTCTTC.

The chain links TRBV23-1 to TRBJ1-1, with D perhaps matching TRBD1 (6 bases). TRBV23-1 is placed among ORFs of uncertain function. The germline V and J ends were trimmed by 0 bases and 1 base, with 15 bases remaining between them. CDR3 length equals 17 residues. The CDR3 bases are TGCGCCAGCAGTCAATCTTCAGGGGAGAGTAGGAACACTGAAGCTTTCTTT. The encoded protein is CASSQSSGESRNTEAFF.

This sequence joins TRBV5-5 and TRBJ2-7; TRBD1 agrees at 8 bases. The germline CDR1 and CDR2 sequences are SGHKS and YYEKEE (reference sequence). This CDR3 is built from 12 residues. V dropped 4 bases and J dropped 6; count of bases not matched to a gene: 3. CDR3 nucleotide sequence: TGTGCCAGCAGCCACACAGGGGGCGAGCAGTACTTC. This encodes CASSHTGGEQYF.

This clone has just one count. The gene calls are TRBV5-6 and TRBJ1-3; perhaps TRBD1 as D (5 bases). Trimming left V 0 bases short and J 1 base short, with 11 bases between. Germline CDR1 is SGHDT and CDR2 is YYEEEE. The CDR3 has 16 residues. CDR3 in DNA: TGTGCCAGCAGCTTGGCCGGTCCAGGGTCTGGAAACACCATATATTTT. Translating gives CASSLAGPGSGNTIYF.

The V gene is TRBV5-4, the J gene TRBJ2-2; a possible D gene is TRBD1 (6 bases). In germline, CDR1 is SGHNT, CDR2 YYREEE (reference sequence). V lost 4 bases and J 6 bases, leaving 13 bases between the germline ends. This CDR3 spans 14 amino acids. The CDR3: CASSRSQGSGELFF. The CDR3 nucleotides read TGTGCCAGCAGCAGGAGCCAGGGGTCCGGGGAGCTGTTTTTT.

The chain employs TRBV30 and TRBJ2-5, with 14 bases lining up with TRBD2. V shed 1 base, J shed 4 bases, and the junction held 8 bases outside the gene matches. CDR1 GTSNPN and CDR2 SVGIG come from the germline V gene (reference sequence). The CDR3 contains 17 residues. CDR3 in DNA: TGTGCCTGGAGTGGAGGACTGACTAGCGGGGGGGTAGAGACCCAGTACTTC. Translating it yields CAWSGGLTSGGVETQYF.

Written as DNA, the CDR3 is TGCAGCGCGCTAAGCGCAACTAATGAAAAACTGTTTTTT. This gives the protein CSALSATNEKLFF. The genes are TRBV29-1 and TRBJ1-4; D is undetermined. Between the trimmed V and J ends, which lost 7 bases and 0 bases, there was a span of 9 bases. The CDR3 totals 13 residues. Germline V gene data show CDR1 as SQVTM and CDR2 as ANQGSEA.

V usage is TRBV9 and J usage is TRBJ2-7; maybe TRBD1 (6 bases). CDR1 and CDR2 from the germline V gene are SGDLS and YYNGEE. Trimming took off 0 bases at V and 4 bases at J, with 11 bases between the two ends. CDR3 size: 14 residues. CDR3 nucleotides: TGTGCCAGCAGCGTAGGTGGGGGCCGATACGAGCAGTACTTC. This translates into CASSVGGGRYEQYF.

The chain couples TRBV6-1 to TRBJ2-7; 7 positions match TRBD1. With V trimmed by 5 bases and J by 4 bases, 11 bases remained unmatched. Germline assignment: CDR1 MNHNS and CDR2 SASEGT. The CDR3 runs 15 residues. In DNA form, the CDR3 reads TGTGCCAGCAGTACCCTAGGACAGGCCTATTACGAGCAGTACTTC. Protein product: CASSTLGQAYYEQYF.

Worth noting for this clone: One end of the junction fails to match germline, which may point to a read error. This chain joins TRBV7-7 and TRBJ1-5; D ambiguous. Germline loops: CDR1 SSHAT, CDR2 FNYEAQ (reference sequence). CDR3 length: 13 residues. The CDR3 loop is CASSLAPDQPQHF. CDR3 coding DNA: TGTGCTAGCAGCTTAGCACCGGATCAGCCCCAGCATTTT.

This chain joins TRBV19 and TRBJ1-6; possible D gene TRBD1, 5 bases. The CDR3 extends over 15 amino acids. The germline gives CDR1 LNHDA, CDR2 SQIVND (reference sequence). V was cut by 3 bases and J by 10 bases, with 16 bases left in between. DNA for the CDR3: TGTGCCAGTAGTATCAATGGGGGAAAGTGGTCACCCCTCCACTTT. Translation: CASSINGGKWSPLHF.

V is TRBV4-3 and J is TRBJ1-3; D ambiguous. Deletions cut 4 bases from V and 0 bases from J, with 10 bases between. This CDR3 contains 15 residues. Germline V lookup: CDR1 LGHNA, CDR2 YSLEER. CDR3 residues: CASSPRVGSGNTIYF. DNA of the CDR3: TGCGCCAGCAGCCCGAGAGTGGGCTCTGGAAACACCATATATTTT.

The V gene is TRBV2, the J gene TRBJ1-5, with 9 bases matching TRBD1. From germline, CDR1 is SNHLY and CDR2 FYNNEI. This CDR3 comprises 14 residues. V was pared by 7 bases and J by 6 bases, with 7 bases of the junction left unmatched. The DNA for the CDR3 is TGTGCCAGCACCCTGGACAGGGGAGGTCAGCCCCAGCATTTT. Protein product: CASTLDRGGQPQHF.